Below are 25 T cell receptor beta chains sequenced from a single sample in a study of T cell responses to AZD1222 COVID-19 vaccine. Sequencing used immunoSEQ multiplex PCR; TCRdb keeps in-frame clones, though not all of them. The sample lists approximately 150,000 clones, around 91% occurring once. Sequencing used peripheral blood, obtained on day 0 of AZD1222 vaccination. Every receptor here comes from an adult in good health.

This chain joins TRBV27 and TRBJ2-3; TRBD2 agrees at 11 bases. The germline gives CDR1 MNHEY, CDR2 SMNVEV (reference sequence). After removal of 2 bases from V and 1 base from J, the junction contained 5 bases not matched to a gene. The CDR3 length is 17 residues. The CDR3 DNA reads TGTGCCAGCAGTTTAAAGGGACTAGCGGTAGGCACAGATACGCAGTATTTT. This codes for CASSLKGLAVGTDTQYF.

The CDR3: CASSVGTSGNTIYF. CDR3 nucleotide sequence: TGTGCCAGCAGCGTAGGCACGTCCGGAAACACCATATATTTT. V usage is TRBV9 and J usage is TRBJ1-3; no clear D gene. V dropped 0 bases and J dropped 4 bases, with 8 bases sitting between them. The germline V gene encodes CDR1 SGDLS and CDR2 YYNGEE. The CDR3 loop spans 14 amino acids.

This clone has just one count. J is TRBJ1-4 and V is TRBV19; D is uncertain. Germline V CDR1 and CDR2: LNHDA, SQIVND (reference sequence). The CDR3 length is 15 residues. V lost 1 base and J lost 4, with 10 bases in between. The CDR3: CASSIARNLNEKLFF. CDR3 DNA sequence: TGTGCCAGTAGTATAGCGAGAAATCTTAATGAAAAACTGTTTTTT.

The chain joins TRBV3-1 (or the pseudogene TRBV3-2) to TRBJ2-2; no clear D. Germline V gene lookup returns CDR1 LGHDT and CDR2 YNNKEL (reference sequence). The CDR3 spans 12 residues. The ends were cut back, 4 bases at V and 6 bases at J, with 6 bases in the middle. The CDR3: CASSLLPGELFF. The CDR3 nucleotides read TGTGCCAGCAGCCTATTGCCCGGGGAGCTGTTTTTT.

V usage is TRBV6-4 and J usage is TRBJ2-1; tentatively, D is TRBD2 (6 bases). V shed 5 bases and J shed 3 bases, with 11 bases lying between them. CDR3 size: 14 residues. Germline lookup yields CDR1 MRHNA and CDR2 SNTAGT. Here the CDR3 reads CASSNGSGYNEQFF. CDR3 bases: TGTGCCAGCAGTAATGGTAGCGGCTACAATGAGCAGTTCTTC.

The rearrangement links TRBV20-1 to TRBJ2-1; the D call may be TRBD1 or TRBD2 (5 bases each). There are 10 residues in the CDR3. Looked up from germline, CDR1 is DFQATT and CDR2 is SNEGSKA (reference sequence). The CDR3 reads CSPGRDPPFF. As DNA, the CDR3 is TGCAGCCCTGGTAGGGACCCGCCGTTCTTC.

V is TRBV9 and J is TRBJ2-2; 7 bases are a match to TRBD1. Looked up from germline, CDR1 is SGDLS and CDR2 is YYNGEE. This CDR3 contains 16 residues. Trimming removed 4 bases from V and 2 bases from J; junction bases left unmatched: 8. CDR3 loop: CASSMHRGRNTGELFF. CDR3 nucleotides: TGTGCCAGCAGCATGCACAGGGGTAGAAACACCGGGGAGCTGTTTTTT.

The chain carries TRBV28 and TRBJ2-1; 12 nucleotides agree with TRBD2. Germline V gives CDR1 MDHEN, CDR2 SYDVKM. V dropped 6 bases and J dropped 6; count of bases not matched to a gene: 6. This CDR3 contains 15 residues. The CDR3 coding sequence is TGTGCCAGCAGGTCGGGACTAGCGGGTGGCAATGAGCAGTTCTTC. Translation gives CASRSGLAGGNEQFF.

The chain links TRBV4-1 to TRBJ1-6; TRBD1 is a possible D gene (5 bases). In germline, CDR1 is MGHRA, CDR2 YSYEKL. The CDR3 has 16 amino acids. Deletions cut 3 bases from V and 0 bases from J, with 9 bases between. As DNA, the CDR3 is TGCGCCAGCAGCCACCACAGGAGCTCCTATAATTCACCCCTCCACTTT. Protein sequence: CASSHHRSSYNSPLHF.

DNA of the CDR3: TGTGCCTGGGACCTCGGGACTAGCGGGAGGGCCTACGAGCAGTACTTC. This translates into CAWDLGTSGRAYEQYF. V and J are TRBV30 and TRBJ2-7; 16 bases agree with TRBD2. Germline V gives CDR1 GTSNPN, CDR2 SVGIG (reference sequence). Trimming at V came to 5 bases and at J to 2 bases, leaving 6 bases not matched to a gene. There are 16 residues in the CDR3.

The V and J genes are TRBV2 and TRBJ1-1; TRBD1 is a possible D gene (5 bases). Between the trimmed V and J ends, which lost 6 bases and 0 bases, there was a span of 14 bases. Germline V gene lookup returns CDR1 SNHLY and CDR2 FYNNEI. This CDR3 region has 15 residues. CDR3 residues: CASRGIDSLNTEAFF. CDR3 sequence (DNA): TGTGCCAGCAGAGGAATAGACAGCTTGAACACTGAAGCTTTCTTT. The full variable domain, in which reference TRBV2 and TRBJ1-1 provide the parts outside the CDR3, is EPEVTQTPSHQVTQMGQEVILRCVPISNHLYFYWYRQILGQKVEFLVSFYNNEISEKSEIFDDQFSVERPDGSNFTLKIRSTKLEDSAMYFCASRGIDSLNTEAFFGQGTRLTVV.

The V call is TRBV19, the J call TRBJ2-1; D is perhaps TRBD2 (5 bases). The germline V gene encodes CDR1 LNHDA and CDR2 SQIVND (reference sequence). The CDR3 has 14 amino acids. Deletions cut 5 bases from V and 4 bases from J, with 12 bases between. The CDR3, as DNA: TGTGCCAGTAGTCCGACTACCTATTACAATGAGCAGTTCTTC. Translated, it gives CASSPTTYYNEQFF.

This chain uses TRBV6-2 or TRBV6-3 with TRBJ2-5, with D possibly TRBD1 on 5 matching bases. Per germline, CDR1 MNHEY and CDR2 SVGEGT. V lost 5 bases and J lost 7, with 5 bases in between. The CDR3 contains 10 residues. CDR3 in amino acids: CASSQGTQYF. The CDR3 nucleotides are TGTGCCAGCAGTCAGGGGACCCAGTACTTC.

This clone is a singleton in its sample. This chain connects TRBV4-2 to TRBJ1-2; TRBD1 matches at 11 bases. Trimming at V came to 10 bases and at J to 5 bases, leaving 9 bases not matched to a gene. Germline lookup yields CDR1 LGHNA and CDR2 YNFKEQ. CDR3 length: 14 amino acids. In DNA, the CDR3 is TGTGCCACCGCTCCGGGACAGGGGGGTTATGGCTACACCTTC. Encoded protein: CATAPGQGGYGYTF.

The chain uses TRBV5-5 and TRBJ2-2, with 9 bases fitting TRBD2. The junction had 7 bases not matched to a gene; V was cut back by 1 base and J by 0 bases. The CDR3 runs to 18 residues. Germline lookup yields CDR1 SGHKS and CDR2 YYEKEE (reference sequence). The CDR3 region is CASSLPRLAGANTGELFF. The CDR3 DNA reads TGTGCCAGCAGCTTGCCTCGGTTAGCGGGGGCGAACACCGGGGAGCTGTTTTTT.

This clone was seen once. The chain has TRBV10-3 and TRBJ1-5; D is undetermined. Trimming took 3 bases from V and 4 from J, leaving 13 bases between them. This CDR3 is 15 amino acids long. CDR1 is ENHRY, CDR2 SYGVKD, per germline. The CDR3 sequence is CAISDIRTSNQPQHF. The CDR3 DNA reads TGTGCCATCAGTGATATCCGTACGTCGAATCAGCCCCAGCATTTT.

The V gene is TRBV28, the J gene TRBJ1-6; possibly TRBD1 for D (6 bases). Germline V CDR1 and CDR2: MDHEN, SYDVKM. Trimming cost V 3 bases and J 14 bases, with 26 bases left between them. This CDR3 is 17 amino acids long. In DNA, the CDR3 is TGTGCCAGCAGTTTTTCCATTGACAGGCCCCTAAAGGGGACCCTCCACTTT. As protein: CASSFSIDRPLKGTLHF.

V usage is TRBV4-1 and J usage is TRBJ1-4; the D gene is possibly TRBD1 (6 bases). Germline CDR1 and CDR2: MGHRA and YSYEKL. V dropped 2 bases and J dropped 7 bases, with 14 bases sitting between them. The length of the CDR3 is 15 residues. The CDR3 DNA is TGCGCCAGCAGCCAACAACAGGGTCGGGGTGAAAAACTGTTTTTT. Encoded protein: CASSQQQGRGEKLFF.

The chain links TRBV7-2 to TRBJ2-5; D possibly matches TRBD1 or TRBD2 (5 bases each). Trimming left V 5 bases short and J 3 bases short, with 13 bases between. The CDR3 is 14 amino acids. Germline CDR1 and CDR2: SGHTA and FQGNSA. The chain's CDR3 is CASSPFGAEETQYF. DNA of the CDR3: TGTGCCAGCAGCCCCTTCGGGGCTGAAGAGACCCAGTACTTC.

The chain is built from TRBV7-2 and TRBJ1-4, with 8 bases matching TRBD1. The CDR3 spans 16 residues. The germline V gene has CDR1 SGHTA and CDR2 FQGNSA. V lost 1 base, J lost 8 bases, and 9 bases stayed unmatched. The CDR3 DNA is TGTGCCAGCAGCTTAGGAGACAGGGGAGGAGGAGAAAAACTGTTTTTT. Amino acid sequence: CASSLGDRGGGEKLFF.

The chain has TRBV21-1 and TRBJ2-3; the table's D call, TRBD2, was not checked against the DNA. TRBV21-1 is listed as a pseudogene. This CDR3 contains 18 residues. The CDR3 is CASSKGLAGGLGVDTQYF. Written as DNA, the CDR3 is TGTGCCAGCAGCAAAGGACTAGCGGGAGGGCTGGGGGTAGATACGCAGTATTTT.

Here the CDR3 reads CASSIVGTTNQPQHF. The CDR3, as DNA: TGTGCCAGTAGTATAGTCGGCACCACCAATCAGCCCCAGCATTTT. The rearrangement joins TRBV19 to TRBJ1-5; D not resolved. This CDR3 is 15 amino acids long. Germline V gives CDR1 LNHDA, CDR2 SQIVND (reference sequence). Trimming cost V 1 base and J 3 bases, with 10 bases left between them.

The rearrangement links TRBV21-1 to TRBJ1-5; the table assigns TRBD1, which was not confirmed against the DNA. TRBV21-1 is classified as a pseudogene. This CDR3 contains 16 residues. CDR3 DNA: TGTGCCAGCAGCAAAAACAGGCCTTATAGCAATCAGCCCCAGCATTTT. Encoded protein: CASSKNRPYSNQPQHF.

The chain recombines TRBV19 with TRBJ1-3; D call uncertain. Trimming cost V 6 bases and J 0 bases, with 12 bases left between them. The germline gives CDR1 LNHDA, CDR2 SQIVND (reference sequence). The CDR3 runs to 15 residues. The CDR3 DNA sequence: TGTGCCAGTAGGGACCCCGGGAGCTCTGGAAACACCATATATTTT. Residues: CASRDPGSSGNTIYF.

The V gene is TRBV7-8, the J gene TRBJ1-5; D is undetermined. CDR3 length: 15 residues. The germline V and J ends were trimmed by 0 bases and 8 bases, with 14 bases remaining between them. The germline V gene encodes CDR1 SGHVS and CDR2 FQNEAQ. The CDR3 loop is CASSLAVRDSEPQHF. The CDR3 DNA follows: TGTGCCAGCAGCTTAGCGGTCCGGGATAGTGAGCCCCAGCATTTT. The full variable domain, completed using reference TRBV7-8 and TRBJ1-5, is GAGVSQSPRYKVAKRGQDVALRCDPISGHVSLFWYQQALGQGPEFLTYFQNEAQLDKSGLPSDRFFAERPEGSVSTLKIQRTQQEDSAVYLCASSLAVRDSEPQHFGDGTRLSIL.